The 18 T cell receptor beta chains reported below all come from one sample, sequenced in a study of T-cell memory formation after mild COVID-19. Each CDR3 protein is one row after TCRdb ran MiXCR on the 5' RACE reads. This sample carries roughly 580,000 distinct CDR3 sequences, more than 15% of them seen once, and the ten largest clones take approximately 12%. The sequencing sample was made of PBMCs or a T cell subset sorted from them (not recorded which). These TCRs come from an adult woman who had mild COVID-19 (a few samples of this study predate the infection). Cell type and time point are not known.

The chain uses TRBV18 and TRBJ2-7; no reliable D call. Germline-derived CDR1 and CDR2 are KGHSH and LQKENI. The CDR3 is made up of 12 amino acids. Trimming stripped 6 bases from V and 3 bases from J, with 9 bases between. The CDR3 DNA follows: TGTGCCAGCTCCACCCCAAACTACGAGCAGTACTTC. The encoded protein is CASSTPNYEQYF.

In its sample, this clonotype was seen a few times. The chain couples TRBV20-1 to TRBJ2-5, with 12 bases aligning to TRBD2. CDR1 is DFQATT, CDR2 SNEGSKA, per germline (reference sequence). V trimming: 2 bases; J trimming: 5 bases; junction bases outside the gene matches: 6. The CDR3 is 15 residues long. This CDR3 is CSARPPSGGAETQYF. The CDR3 coding sequence is TGCAGTGCTAGACCCCCTAGCGGGGGGGCGGAGACCCAGTACTTC.

The rearrangement joins TRBV4-1 to TRBJ1-6; D might be TRBD1 (5 bases). Trimming cost V 3 bases and J 8 bases, with 14 bases left between them. The CDR3 is made up of 15 amino acids. The germline V gene has CDR1 MGHRA and CDR2 YSYEKL. CDR3 nucleotides: TGCGCCAGCAGCCATGAGGGGAGTGGGGATTCACCCCTCCACTTT. Translation: CASSHEGSGDSPLHF.

This clonotype has a handful of counts. This sequence joins TRBV12-3 or TRBV12-4 and TRBJ2-2; D not certain. There are 14 residues in the CDR3. V dropped 4 bases and J dropped 5 bases, with 11 bases sitting between them. Here the CDR3 DNA reads TGTGCCAGCAGTTCTAATAGGAAAACCGGGGAGCTGTTTTTT. Its protein product is CASSSNRKTGELFF.

The chain links TRBV18 to TRBJ2-3, with 8 bases fitting TRBD1. J lost 3 bases, V lost 4 bases, and 6 bases had no gene match. This CDR3 comprises 15 residues. Germline V gives CDR1 KGHSH, CDR2 LQKENI. The DNA for the CDR3 is TGTGCCAGCTCACTTCAGGGGGCTGGTACAGATACGCAGTATTTT. This sequence encodes CASSLQGAGTDTQYF.

This clonotype showed up just a few times. The chain recombines TRBV6-5 with TRBJ2-7; 8 bases agree with TRBD2. The ends lost 6 bases at V and 5 bases at J; junction bases unmatched: 6. CDR1 and CDR2 from the germline V gene are MNHEY and SVGAGI. This CDR3 spans 13 amino acids. CDR3 protein: CASSRPGGHEQYF. In DNA, the CDR3 is TGTGCCAGCAGCCGCCCGGGGGGGCACGAGCAGTACTTC.

The chain uses TRBV24-1 and TRBJ2-1; a possible D gene is TRBD2 (6 bases). The V gene lost 6 bases and the J gene lost 5 bases, with 10 bases spanning the gap. Germline-derived CDR1 and CDR2 are KGHDR and SFDVKD. The CDR3 spans 13 residues. The CDR3 DNA follows: TGTGCCACCAGTATTAGCGGAGACAATGAGCAGTTCTTC. The encoded protein is CATSISGDNEQFF.

The V gene is TRBV24-1, the J gene TRBJ2-2; D remains ambiguous. V shed 2 bases and J shed 7 bases, with 19 bases lying between them. The CDR3 runs 17 residues. Germline values: CDR1 KGHDR, CDR2 SFDVKD. CDR3 DNA sequence: TGTGCCACCAGTGATTGGCGGTCGGATAAGCGCATCGGGGAGCTGTTTTTT. Residues: CATSDWRSDKRIGELFF.

This clonotype was found a few times. This chain connects TRBV4-1 to TRBJ2-7; TRBD1 agrees at 8 bases. This CDR3 is built from 16 residues. Germline values: CDR1 MGHRA, CDR2 YSYEKL. The V gene end was trimmed by 0 bases and the J gene end by 1 base; junction bases not matched to a gene: 5. CDR3: CASSQDNDRGSYEQYF. The CDR3 coding sequence is TGCGCCAGCAGCCAAGATAATGACAGGGGATCCTACGAGCAGTACTTC.

This sequence joins TRBV15 and TRBJ2-4; no clear D. The CDR3 spans 15 residues. V lost 1 base and J lost 0, with 7 bases in between. CDR1 LNHNV and CDR2 YYDKDF come from the germline V gene (reference sequence). As DNA, the CDR3 is TGTGCCACCAGCAGAGGCCTAATAGCCAAAAACATTCAGTACTTC. Its protein product is CATSRGLIAKNIQYF.

The chain employs TRBV5-4 and TRBJ2-7; 13 nucleotides align to TRBD2. Germline V gene data show CDR1 as SGHNT and CDR2 as YYREEE (reference sequence). The CDR3 is 16 amino acids. After removal of 4 bases from V and 5 bases from J, the junction contained 9 bases not matched to a gene. The CDR3 coding sequence is TGTGCCAGCAGCCTCGGGACTAGCGGGAACCTGGACGAGCAGTACTTC. This encodes CASSLGTSGNLDEQYF.

J is TRBJ2-3 and V is TRBV7-9; D gene uncertain. The V gene lost 9 bases and the J gene lost 7 bases, with 14 bases spanning the gap. From germline, CDR1 is SEHNR and CDR2 FQNEAQ (reference sequence). The length of the CDR3 is 12 residues. The CDR3 region has the DNA TGTGCCAGTACCCCGCGTTCAAATACGCAGTATTTT. Protein sequence: CASTPRSNTQYF.

The chain has TRBV3-1 and TRBJ2-3, with 12 bases lining up with TRBD2. Trimming at V came to 6 bases and at J to 4 bases, leaving 5 bases not matched to a gene. The CDR3 covers 15 residues. Germline CDR1 LGHDT, CDR2 YNNKEL (reference sequence). The CDR3 nucleotides are TGTGCCAGCAGTTCTAGCGGGGGGGCATCAGATACGCAGTATTTT. Its translation is CASSSSGGASDTQYF.

This clonotype occurred once. This chain joins TRBV6-5 and TRBJ1-2; 9 bases align to TRBD1. Looked up from germline, CDR1 is MNHEY and CDR2 is SVGAGI. V lost 6 bases to trimming and J lost 4 bases; unmatched junction nucleotides: 12. This CDR3 is built from 16 residues. The CDR3, as DNA: TGTGCCAGCAGACCACTCATCAGGGACAGGGCCTATGGCTACACCTTC. Protein product: CASRPLIRDRAYGYTF.

This clonotype was counted only a few times. The rearrangement uses TRBV7-2 and TRBJ2-1, with TRBD2 identical over 13 bases. This CDR3 contains 16 residues. J gave up 9 bases and V 5 bases, and 10 bases lay outside the gene matches. The germline V gene has CDR1 SGHTA and CDR2 FQGNSA. The CDR3 here is CASSLRTSGSMGEQFF. DNA of the CDR3: TGTGCCAGCAGCCTTCGGACTAGCGGGAGCATGGGTGAGCAGTTCTTC.

The J gene is TRBJ2-1, the V gene TRBV20-1, with a possible D match to TRBD1 (7 bases). Between the trimmed V and J ends, which lost 7 bases and 10 bases, there was a span of 20 bases. The CDR3 is made up of 13 amino acids. The germline V gene encodes CDR1 DFQATT and CDR2 SNEGSKA (reference sequence). The CDR3 DNA reads TGCAGTGTACGGTACCAGGGGGGACGGGAGCAGTTCTTC. It translates to CSVRYQGGREQFF.

This chain connects TRBV5-1 to TRBJ2-2; TRBD1 aligns across 10 bases. The CDR3 is made up of 17 amino acids. CDR1 and CDR2 (germline): SGHRS, YFSETQ. The V segment lost 0 bases and the J segment 8 bases; nucleotides outside the gene matches: 10. CDR3 bases: TGCGCCAGCAGCTTGGCGGGGACAGGGGAAATTCCGGGGGAGCTGTTTTTT. It is translated as CASSLAGTGEIPGELFF. Variable domain in full (rest from reference TRBV5-1 and TRBJ2-2): KAGVTQTPRYLIKTRGQQVTLSCSPISGHRSVSWYQQTPGQGLQFLFEYFSETQRNKGNFPGRFSGRQFSNSRSEMNVSTLELGDSALYLCASSLAGTGEIPGELFFGEGSRLTVL.

This clonotype has only one observation. V usage is TRBV28 and J usage is TRBJ2-1, with TRBD2 matching over 12 bases. Germline-derived CDR1 and CDR2 are MDHEN and SYDVKM. The length of the CDR3 is 14 residues. V gave up 10 bases and J gave up 8 bases; unmatched junction bases: 9. The CDR3 protein is CATLAGGQFHEQFF. CDR3 DNA: TGTGCCACCCTAGCGGGAGGGCAATTCCATGAGCAGTTCTTC.